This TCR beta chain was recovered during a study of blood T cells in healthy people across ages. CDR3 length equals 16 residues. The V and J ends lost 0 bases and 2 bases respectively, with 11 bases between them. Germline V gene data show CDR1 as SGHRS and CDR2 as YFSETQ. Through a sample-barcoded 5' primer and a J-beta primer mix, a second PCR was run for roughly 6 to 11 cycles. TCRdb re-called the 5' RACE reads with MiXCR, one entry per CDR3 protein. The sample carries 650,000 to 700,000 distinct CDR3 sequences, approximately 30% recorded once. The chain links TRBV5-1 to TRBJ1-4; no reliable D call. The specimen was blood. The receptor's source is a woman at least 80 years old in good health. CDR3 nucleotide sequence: TGCGCCAGCAGCTTGGGGACCCTTTGGACTAATGAAAAACTGTTTTTT. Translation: CASSLGTLWTNEKLFF.